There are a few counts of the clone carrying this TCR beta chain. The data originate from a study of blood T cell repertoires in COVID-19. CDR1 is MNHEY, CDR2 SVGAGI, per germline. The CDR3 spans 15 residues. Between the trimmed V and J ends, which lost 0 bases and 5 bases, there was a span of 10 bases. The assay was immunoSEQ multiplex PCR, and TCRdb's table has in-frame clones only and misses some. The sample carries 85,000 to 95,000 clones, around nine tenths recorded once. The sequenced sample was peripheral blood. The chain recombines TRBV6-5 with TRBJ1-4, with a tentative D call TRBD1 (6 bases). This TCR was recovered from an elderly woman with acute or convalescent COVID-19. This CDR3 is CASSYSGGQNEKLFF. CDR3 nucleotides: TGTGCCAGCAGTTACTCCGGGGGGCAGAATGAAAAACTGTTTTTT.